This passage covers 8 T cell receptor beta chains from one sample sequenced in a study of cytomegalovirus exposure and HLA in healthy donors. A multiplex PCR was run with 60 Vbeta primers and 13 Jbeta primers. The repertoire was sequenced with immunoSEQ multiplex PCR; TCRdb's copy has only in-frame clones and lacks some. The profile covers about 120,000 clones, with about 68% appearing a single time and roughly 10% taken by the ten largest. Sequencing was carried out using PBMCs. Receptors originate from a woman aged 40-49 years in good health and CMV-seropositive.

The genes are TRBV5-4 and TRBJ2-5; possibly TRBD1 for D (6 bases). Germline CDR1 SGHNT, CDR2 YYREEE (reference sequence). V was pared by 4 bases and J by 2 bases, with 9 bases between. This CDR3 spans 13 amino acids. CDR3 residues: CASSIGQQETQYF. The CDR3 coding sequence is TGTGCCAGCAGCATCGGACAGCAAGAGACCCAGTACTTC.

This clone has only one observation. The rearrangement joins TRBV5-1 to TRBJ2-1, with D possibly TRBD1 on 6 matching bases. The V end lost 2 bases, the J end lost 6 bases, and 12 bases lay between the germline ends. Germline CDR1 and CDR2: SGHRS and YFSETQ. CDR3 length: 14 residues. This CDR3 reads CASSFTQGSNEQFF. The CDR3 DNA sequence: TGCGCCAGCAGCTTCACACAGGGCTCCAATGAGCAGTTCTTC.

This clone occurred once. The chain employs TRBV5-1 and TRBJ2-1; 10 bases are a match to TRBD2. Germline values: CDR1 SGHRS, CDR2 YFSETQ. V lost 1 base to trimming and J lost 8 bases; unmatched junction nucleotides: 6. This CDR3 has 15 residues. CDR3 amino acids: CASSLPLAGEDEQFF. CDR3 sequence (DNA): TGCGCCAGCAGCTTGCCGCTAGCGGGAGAAGATGAGCAGTTCTTC.

The chain recombines TRBV27 with TRBJ2-7; no definite D call. This CDR3 is 15 amino acids long. The V end was cut by 1 base, the J end by 0 bases, with 10 bases between. Per the germline V gene, CDR1 is MNHEY and CDR2 is SMNVEV (reference sequence). CDR3 sequence reads: CASSLLPLSSYEQYF. The CDR3 DNA reads as TGTGCCAGCAGTTTATTGCCGCTGAGCTCCTACGAGCAGTACTTC.

V gene TRBV4-3 combines with J gene TRBJ2-1; D may be TRBD2 (6 bases). CDR3 length: 16 amino acids. The V end lost 4 bases, the J end lost 9 bases, and 22 bases lay between the germline ends. Germline-derived CDR1 and CDR2 are LGHNA and YSLEER. CDR3 protein: CASSRNPGTVSGEQFF. DNA for the CDR3: TGCGCCAGCAGCCGCAATCCGGGAACCGTTAGCGGTGAGCAGTTCTTC.

The chain couples TRBV27 to TRBJ1-1, with a possible D match to TRBD1 (5 bases). This CDR3 contains 15 residues. Looked up from germline, CDR1 is MNHEY and CDR2 is SMNVEV (reference sequence). Trimming cost V 4 bases and J 3 bases, with 15 bases left between them. CDR3 in amino acids: CASSSLTGYYTEAFF. The CDR3 bases are TGTGCCAGCAGTTCCCTAACAGGCTATTACACTGAAGCTTTCTTT.

The chain couples TRBV18 to TRBJ2-5; maybe TRBD1 (6 bases). The tail of the sequence fits TRBJ2-7 better, so the J call may be wrong. The CDR3 has 14 residues. CDR1 and CDR2 (germline): KGHSH, LQKENI. This chain's CDR3 is CASSPGMGAYEQYF. CDR3 in DNA: TGTGCCAGCTCTCCCGGGATGGGGGCTTACGAGCAGTACTTC.

This clone was counted between two and nine times. The chain uses TRBV6-1 and TRBJ1-4; tentative D call: TRBD1 (6 bases). This CDR3 contains 15 residues. CDR1 is MNHNS, CDR2 SASEGT, per germline. Deletions cut 3 bases from V and 7 bases from J, with 15 bases between. The CDR3 region is CASSDSQGPVEKLFF. The DNA for the CDR3 is TGTGCCAGCAGTGATAGTCAGGGGCCAGTTGAAAAACTGTTTTTT.